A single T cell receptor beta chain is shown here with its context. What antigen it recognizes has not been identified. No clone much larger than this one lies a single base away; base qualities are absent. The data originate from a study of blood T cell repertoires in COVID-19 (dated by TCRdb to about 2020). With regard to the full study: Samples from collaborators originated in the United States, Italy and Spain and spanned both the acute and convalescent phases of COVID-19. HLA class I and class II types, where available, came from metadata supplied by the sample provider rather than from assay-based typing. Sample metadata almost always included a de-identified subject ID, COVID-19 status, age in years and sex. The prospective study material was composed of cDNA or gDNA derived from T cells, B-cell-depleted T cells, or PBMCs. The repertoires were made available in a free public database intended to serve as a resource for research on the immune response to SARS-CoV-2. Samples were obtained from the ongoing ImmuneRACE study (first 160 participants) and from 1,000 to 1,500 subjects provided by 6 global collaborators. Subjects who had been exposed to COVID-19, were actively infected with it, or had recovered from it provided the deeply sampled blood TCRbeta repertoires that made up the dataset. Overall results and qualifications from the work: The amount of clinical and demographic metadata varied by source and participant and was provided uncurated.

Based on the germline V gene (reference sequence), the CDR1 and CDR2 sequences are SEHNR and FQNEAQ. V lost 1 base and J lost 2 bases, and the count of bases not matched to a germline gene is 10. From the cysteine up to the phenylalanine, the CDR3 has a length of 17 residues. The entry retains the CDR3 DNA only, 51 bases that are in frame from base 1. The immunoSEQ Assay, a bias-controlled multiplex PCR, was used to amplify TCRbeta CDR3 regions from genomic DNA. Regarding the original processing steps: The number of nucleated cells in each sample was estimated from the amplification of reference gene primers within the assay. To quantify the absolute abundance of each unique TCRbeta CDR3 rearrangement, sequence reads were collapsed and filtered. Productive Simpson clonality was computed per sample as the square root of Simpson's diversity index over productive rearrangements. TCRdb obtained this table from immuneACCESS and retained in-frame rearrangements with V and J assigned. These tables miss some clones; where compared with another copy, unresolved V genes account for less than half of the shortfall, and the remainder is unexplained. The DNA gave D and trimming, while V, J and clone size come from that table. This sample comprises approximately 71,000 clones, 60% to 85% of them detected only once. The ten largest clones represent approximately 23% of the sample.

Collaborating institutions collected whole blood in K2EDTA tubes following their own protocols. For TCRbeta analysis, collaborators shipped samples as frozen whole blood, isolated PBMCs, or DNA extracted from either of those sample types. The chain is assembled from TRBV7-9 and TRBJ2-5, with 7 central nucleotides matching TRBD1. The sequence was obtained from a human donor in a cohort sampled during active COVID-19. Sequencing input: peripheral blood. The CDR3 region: CASSLGQGVIGQETQYF. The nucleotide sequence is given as TGTGCCAGCAGCTTAGGACAGGGTGTTATCGGACAAGAGACCCAGTACTTC.